The rows below give T cell receptor beta chains drawn from one sample of a study of early T cells in non-severe SARS-CoV-2 infection. Each CDR3 protein is one row after TCRdb ran MiXCR on the 5' RACE reads. Seen here are more than 60,000 distinct CDR3 sequences, less than 15% observed once, and the top ten hold roughly 8.3%. The sequencing input was whole blood. These TCRs come from an adult who was a healthcare worker with PCR-confirmed SARS-CoV-2 infection or an uninfected control (not recorded which). Each CDR3 is given with its conserved first and last residue. The order of the fields is J gene, V gene, CDR3 protein.

j_call: TRBJ1-2; v_call: TRBV4-3; cdr3_aa: CASSQDRDTYYGYTF
j_call: TRBJ2-1; v_call: TRBV12-3/TRBV12-4; cdr3_aa: CASSSGTSPGDEQFF
j_call: TRBJ1-1; v_call: TRBV28; cdr3_aa: CASSLGETHTEAFF
j_call: TRBJ2-2; v_call: TRBV25-1; cdr3_aa: CASERTRNGELFF
j_call: TRBJ2-2; v_call: TRBV12-3/TRBV12-4; cdr3_aa: CASSSGALTGELFF
j_call: TRBJ2-1; v_call: TRBV7-2; cdr3_aa: CASSLSGNSYNEQFF
j_call: TRBJ2-2; v_call: TRBV29-1; cdr3_aa: CSVAVIENTGELFF
j_call: TRBJ2-2; v_call: TRBV7-8; cdr3_aa: CASPMGGNTGELFF
j_call: TRBJ1-6; v_call: TRBV10-2; cdr3_aa: CASSGGINSPLHF
j_call: TRBJ1-5; v_call: TRBV5-1; cdr3_aa: CASSRGQGGSEAQHF
j_call: TRBJ2-7; v_call: TRBV27; cdr3_aa: CASSLKWGISYEQYF
j_call: TRBJ2-1; v_call: TRBV6-4; cdr3_aa: CASSAGLAEYNEQFF
j_call: TRBJ2-5; v_call: TRBV6-2/TRBV6-3; cdr3_aa: CASGLTFQETQYF
j_call: TRBJ1-1; v_call: TRBV20-1; cdr3_aa: CSARMSGSLSEAFF
j_call: TRBJ2-4; v_call: TRBV7-2; cdr3_aa: CASSLVARAIQYF
j_call: TRBJ1-2; v_call: TRBV7-9; cdr3_aa: CASSTLLYGYTF
j_call: TRBJ2-3; v_call: TRBV11-2; cdr3_aa: CASSLTHTQYF
j_call: TRBJ1-1; v_call: TRBV27; cdr3_aa: CASSNRGMNTEAFF
j_call: TRBJ2-1; v_call: TRBV5-1; cdr3_aa: CASSSTLREQFF
j_call: TRBJ2-3; v_call: TRBV7-2; cdr3_aa: CASSRQGSSQDTQYF
j_call: TRBJ1-6; v_call: TRBV27; cdr3_aa: CASSSSTGGYNSPLHF
j_call: TRBJ2-1; v_call: TRBV6-2/TRBV6-3; cdr3_aa: CASSWGGYNEQFF
j_call: TRBJ2-2; v_call: TRBV7-3; cdr3_aa: CASSLGARTGELFF
j_call: TRBJ1-5; v_call: TRBV5-1; cdr3_aa: CASSPDGGSNQPQHF
j_call: TRBJ2-1; v_call: TRBV28; cdr3_aa: CASSTGTSGRSPYNEQFF
j_call: TRBJ2-3; v_call: TRBV7-2; cdr3_aa: CASSPQGTIGTQYF
j_call: TRBJ2-3; v_call: TRBV7-8; cdr3_aa: CASSGLAGGISTDTQYF
j_call: TRBJ2-2; v_call: TRBV6-5; cdr3_aa: CASQLFGQGSTGELFF
j_call: TRBJ1-2; v_call: TRBV11-1; cdr3_aa: CASSLAAGKRIYGYTF
j_call: TRBJ1-2; v_call: TRBV4-2; cdr3_aa: CASSQDLGFRGYTF
j_call: TRBJ2-5; v_call: TRBV28; cdr3_aa: CASSRGGAETQYF
j_call: TRBJ2-6; v_call: TRBV4-2; cdr3_aa: CASSQPQGSGANVLTF
j_call: TRBJ2-1; v_call: TRBV4-1; cdr3_aa: CASSHPPSGSLNEQFF
j_call: TRBJ2-6; v_call: TRBV6-5; cdr3_aa: CASSGGANVLTF
j_call: TRBJ1-1; v_call: TRBV20-1; cdr3_aa: CSARKTAEIPEAFF
j_call: TRBJ2-5; v_call: TRBV18; cdr3_aa: CASSPRGASIETQYF
j_call: TRBJ2-3; v_call: TRBV28; cdr3_aa: CASSLPMGADTQYF
j_call: TRBJ2-5; v_call: TRBV7-3; cdr3_aa: CASSPQVGSETQYF
j_call: TRBJ2-7; v_call: TRBV20-1; cdr3_aa: CSARDWTGGKYEQYF
j_call: TRBJ1-2; v_call: TRBV28; cdr3_aa: CASLSANYGYTF
j_call: TRBJ2-2; v_call: TRBV7-3; cdr3_aa: CASSRGGVNTGELFF
j_call: TRBJ1-2; v_call: TRBV6-5; cdr3_aa: CASRSPGQNVYGYTF
j_call: TRBJ2-1; v_call: TRBV29-1; cdr3_aa: CSLSSSSYNEQFF
j_call: TRBJ2-1; v_call: TRBV14; cdr3_aa: CASSHQALQFF
j_call: TRBJ2-5; v_call: TRBV7-9; cdr3_aa: CASSLQAGGGKETQYF
j_call: TRBJ2-7; v_call: TRBV12-3/TRBV12-4; cdr3_aa: CASSPPTHSYEQYF
j_call: TRBJ2-1; v_call: TRBV12-3/TRBV12-4; cdr3_aa: CASSPSGSGRENEQFF
j_call: TRBJ1-1; v_call: TRBV12-5; cdr3_aa: CASGRRTGEAFF
j_call: TRBJ2-3; v_call: TRBV20-1; cdr3_aa: CSARPGGEQTTDTQYF
j_call: TRBJ1-1; v_call: TRBV4-1; cdr3_aa: CASSQELGTAKNTEAFF
j_call: TRBJ1-1; v_call: TRBV4-1; cdr3_aa: CASSQDGEEAFF
j_call: TRBJ2-3; v_call: TRBV7-6; cdr3_aa: CASSSGTSGITDTQYF
j_call: TRBJ2-7; v_call: TRBV20-1; cdr3_aa: CSPARQANEQYF
j_call: TRBJ2-7; v_call: TRBV27; cdr3_aa: CASSFFRASGSYEQYF
j_call: TRBJ2-1; v_call: TRBV6-2/TRBV6-3; cdr3_aa: CASSYLASGRSYNEQFF
j_call: TRBJ2-4; v_call: TRBV11-2; cdr3_aa: CASSSEGGIQYF
j_call: TRBJ2-7; v_call: TRBV29-1; cdr3_aa: CSAGGGSYEQYF
j_call: TRBJ2-7; v_call: TRBV15; cdr3_aa: CATSRDGGYEQYF
j_call: TRBJ1-1; v_call: TRBV6-5; cdr3_aa: CASTLGVRTEAFF